Listed below are T cell receptor beta chains from one sample, sequenced in a study of T-cell memory formation after mild COVID-19. TCRdb re-called the 5' RACE reads through MiXCR, storing one row per CDR3 protein. The table lists around 300,000 distinct CDR3 sequences, roughly a fifth of them singletons. Sequences were obtained from PBMCs or a T cell subset sorted from them (not recorded which). The receptors originated from a young man who had mild COVID-19 (a few samples of this study predate the infection). Cell type and time point are not known. CDR3s include the opening cysteine and the closing phenylalanine or tryptophan. Fields, in order: V gene, D gene, clone size, CDR3 length, J gene, CDR3 protein, CDR3 DNA. The D gene is left open where the match is weak. Part of the rows lack a size; the others show once, few, many or a class for expanded clones.

>TRBV29-1|NA|few|15|TRBJ1-3
CSADGAGRSGNTIYF
TGCAGCGCGGACGGGGCAGGCCGCTCTGGAAACACCATATATTTT
>TRBV5-1|NA|NA|14|TRBJ1-6
CASRRTEPNSPLHF
TGCGCCAGCAGGCGGACGGAACCTAATTCACCCCTCCACTTT
>TRBV20-1|NA|few|15|TRBJ1-3
CSARERAGSGNTIYF
TGCAGTGCTAGAGAAAGGGCAGGGAGCGGAAACACCATATATTTT
>TRBV11-1|NA|NA|14|TRBJ1-1
CASSFADGNTEAFF
TGTGCCAGCAGCTTCGCTGACGGGAACACTGAAGCTTTCTTT
>TRBV4-2|TRBD2|NA|14|TRBJ2-4
CASSQGAAGDIQYF
TGTGCCAGCAGCCAAGGGGCAGCGGGAGACATTCAGTACTTC
>TRBV11-1|NA|NA|12|TRBJ2-3
CASNDLGDTQYF
TGTGCCAGCAACGATTTAGGGGATACGCAGTATTTT
>TRBV7-9|TRBD2|NA|18|TRBJ2-2
CASTNAGTSGGDTGELFF
TGTGCCAGCACCAATGCCGGGACTAGCGGGGGAGACACCGGGGAGCTGTTTTTT
>TRBV28|NA|NA|16|TRBJ1-2
CASSLSAKGDADGYTF
TGTGCCAGCAGTTTATCGGCGAAAGGAGACGCGGACGGCTACACCTTC
>TRBV28|NA|few|13|TRBJ2-3
CASSFGAGDTQYF
TGTGCCAGCAGTTTCGGGGCTGGGGATACGCAGTATTTT
>TRBV4-3|TRBD1|NA|15|TRBJ1-6
CASSGGTGPNSPLHF
TGCGCCAGCAGCGGGGGGACAGGGCCAAATTCACCCCTCCACTTT
>TRBV10-3|TRBD1|few|13|TRBJ2-7
CAISSGQFGEQYF
TGTGCCATCAGTTCGGGACAGTTTGGCGAGCAGTACTTC
>TRBV7-2|TRBD2|many|14|TRBJ2-5
CASSLAGVQETQYF
TGTGCCAGCAGCCTAGCGGGCGTCCAAGAGACCCAGTACTTC
>TRBV11-2|NA|NA|14|TRBJ2-3
CASSLATPRYTQYF
TGTGCCAGCAGCTTAGCGACCCCTCGATATACGCAGTATTTT
>TRBV5-1|TRBD2|NA|16|TRBJ2-7
CASSRRRREDYYEQYF
TGCGCCAGCAGCAGACGGAGGCGGGAGGACTACTACGAGCAGTACTTC
>TRBV6-5|TRBD2|few|16|TRBJ2-5
CASSYTSGGKKETQYF
TGTGCCAGCAGTTACACTAGCGGGGGGAAAAAAGAGACCCAGTACTTC
>TRBV6-2/TRBV6-3|TRBD1|few|14|TRBJ2-3
CASSGGQGADTQYF
TGTGCCAGCAGCGGGGGACAGGGGGCAGATACGCAGTATTTT
>TRBV20-1|NA|NA|13|TRBJ2-5
CSADQYIEETQYF
TGCAGTGCCGACCAATATATCGAAGAGACCCAGTACTTC
>TRBV24-1|NA|few|16|TRBJ2-1
CATSDLGQGSYNEQFF
TGTGCCACCAGTGATTTAGGGCAGGGCTCCTACAATGAGCAGTTCTTC
>TRBV10-3|TRBD2|NA|17|TRBJ2-1
CAISESSSGGKYNEQFF
TGTGCCATCAGTGAGTCGTCTAGCGGGGGGAAATACAATGAGCAGTTCTTC
>TRBV12-3/TRBV12-4|TRBD1|many|14|TRBJ2-5
CASSLIQGSETQYF
TGTGCCAGCAGTTTAATACAGGGGTCGGAGACCCAGTACTTC
>TRBV20-1|TRBD2|NA|15|TRBJ2-5
CSARLGGGAVETQYF
TGCAGTGCTAGACTAGGCGGGGGGGCCGTAGAGACCCAGTACTTC
>TRBV10-3|NA|few|14|TRBJ1-6
CAISDRAGNSPLHF
TGTGCCATCAGTGACAGGGCAGGCAATTCACCCCTCCACTTT